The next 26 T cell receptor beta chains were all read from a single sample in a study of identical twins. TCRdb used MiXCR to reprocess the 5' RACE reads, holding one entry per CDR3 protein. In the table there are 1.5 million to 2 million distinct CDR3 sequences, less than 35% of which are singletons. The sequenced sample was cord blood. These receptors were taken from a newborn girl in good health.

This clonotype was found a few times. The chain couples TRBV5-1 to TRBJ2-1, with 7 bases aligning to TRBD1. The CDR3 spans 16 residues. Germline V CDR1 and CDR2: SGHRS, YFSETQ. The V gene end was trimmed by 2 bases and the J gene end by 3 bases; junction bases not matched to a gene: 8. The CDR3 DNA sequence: TGCGCCAGCAGCTTCCCCGACAGGGACATCTACAATGAGCAGTTCTTC. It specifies CASSFPDRDIYNEQFF.

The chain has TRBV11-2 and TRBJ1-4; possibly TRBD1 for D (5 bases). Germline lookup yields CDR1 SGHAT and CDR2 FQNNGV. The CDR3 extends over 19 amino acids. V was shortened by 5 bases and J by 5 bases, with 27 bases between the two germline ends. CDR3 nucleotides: TGTGCCAGCAGCGCAGAATACCTCACCCGTGACAGTTCCAATGAAAAACTGTTTTTT. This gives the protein CASSAEYLTRDSSNEKLFF. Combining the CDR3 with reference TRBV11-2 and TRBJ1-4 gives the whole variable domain EAGVAQSPRYKIIEKRQSVAFWCNPISGHATLYWYQQILGQGPKLLIQFQNNGVVDDSQLPKDRFSAERLKGVDSTLKIQPAKLEDSAVYLCASSAEYLTRDSSNEKLFFGSGTQLSVL.

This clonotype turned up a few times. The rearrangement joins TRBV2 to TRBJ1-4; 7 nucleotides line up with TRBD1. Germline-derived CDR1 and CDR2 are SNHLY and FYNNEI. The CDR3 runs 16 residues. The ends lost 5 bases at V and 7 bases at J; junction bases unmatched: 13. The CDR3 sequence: CASSLHPQGSGEKLFF. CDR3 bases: TGTGCCAGCAGTCTCCACCCACAGGGGTCGGGTGAAAAACTGTTTTTT.

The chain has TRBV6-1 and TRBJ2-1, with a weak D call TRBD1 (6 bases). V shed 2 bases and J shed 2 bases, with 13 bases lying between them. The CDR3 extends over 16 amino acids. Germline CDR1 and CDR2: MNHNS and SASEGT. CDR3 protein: CASSEIGGVPYNEQFF. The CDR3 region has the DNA TGTGCCAGCAGTGAAATAGGGGGAGTTCCCTACAATGAGCAGTTCTTC.

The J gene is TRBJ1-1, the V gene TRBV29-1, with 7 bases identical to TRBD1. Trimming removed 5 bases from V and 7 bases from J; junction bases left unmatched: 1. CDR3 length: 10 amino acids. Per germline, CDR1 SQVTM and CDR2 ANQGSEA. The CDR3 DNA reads TGCAGCGTTCGGACAGGTGAAGCTTTCTTT. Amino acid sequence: CSVRTGEAFF.

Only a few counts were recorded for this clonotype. The CDR3 loop is CASSWGTVQYEQYF. For the CDR3, the DNA is TGTGCCAGCAGTTGGGGGACAGTTCAGTATGAGCAGTACTTC. The gene calls are TRBV27 and TRBJ2-7, with 7 bases identical to TRBD1. Germline trimming cut 4 bases from V and 7 bases from J; bases unmatched to any gene: 10. The CDR3 loop spans 14 amino acids. Germline V gene sequence: CDR1 MNHEY, CDR2 SMNVEV (reference sequence).

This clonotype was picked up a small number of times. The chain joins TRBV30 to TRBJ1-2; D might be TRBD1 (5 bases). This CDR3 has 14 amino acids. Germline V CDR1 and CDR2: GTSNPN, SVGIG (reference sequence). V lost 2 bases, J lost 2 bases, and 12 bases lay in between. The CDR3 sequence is CAWSRLEGNYGYTF. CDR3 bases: TGTGCCTGGAGTAGACTCGAGGGGAACTATGGCTACACCTTC.

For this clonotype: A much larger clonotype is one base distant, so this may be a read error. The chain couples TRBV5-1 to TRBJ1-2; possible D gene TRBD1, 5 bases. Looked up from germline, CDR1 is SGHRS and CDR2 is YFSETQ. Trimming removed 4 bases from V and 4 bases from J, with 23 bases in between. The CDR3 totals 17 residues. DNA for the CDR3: TGCGCCAGCAGCGGAAATAACGAGACAGCGATTTCCTATGGCTACACCTTC. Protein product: CASSGNNETAISYGYTF.

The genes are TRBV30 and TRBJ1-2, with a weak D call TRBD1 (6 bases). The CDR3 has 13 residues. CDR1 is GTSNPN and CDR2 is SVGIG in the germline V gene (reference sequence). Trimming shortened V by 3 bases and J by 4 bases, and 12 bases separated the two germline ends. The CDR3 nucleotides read TGTGCCTGGAGAGGACAGAGACTCTATGGCTACACCTTC. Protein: CAWRGQRLYGYTF.

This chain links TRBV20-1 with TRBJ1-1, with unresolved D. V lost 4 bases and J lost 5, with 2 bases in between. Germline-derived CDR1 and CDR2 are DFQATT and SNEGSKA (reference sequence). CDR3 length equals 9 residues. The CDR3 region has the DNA TGCAGTGCTATGACTGAAGCTTTCTTT. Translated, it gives CSAMTEAFF.

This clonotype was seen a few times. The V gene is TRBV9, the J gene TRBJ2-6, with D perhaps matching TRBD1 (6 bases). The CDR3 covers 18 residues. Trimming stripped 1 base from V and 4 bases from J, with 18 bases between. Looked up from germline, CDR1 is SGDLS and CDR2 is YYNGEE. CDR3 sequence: CASSVLPPRGAGANVLTF. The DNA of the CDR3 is TGTGCCAGCAGCGTACTCCCCCCCAGGGGAGCAGGGGCCAACGTCCTGACTTTC.

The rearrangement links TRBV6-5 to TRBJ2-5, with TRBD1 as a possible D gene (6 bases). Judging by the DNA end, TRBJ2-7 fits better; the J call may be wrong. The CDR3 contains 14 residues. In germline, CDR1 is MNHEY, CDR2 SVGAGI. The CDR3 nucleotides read TGTGCCAGCAGTTACGTTGGACAGAGGAACGAGCAGTACTTC. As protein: CASSYVGQRNEQYF.

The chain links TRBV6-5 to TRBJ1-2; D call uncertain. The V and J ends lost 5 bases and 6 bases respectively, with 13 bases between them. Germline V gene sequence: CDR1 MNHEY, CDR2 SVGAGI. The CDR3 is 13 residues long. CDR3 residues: CASSPREEDGYTF. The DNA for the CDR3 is TGTGCCAGCAGTCCGAGGGAGGAGGATGGCTACACCTTC.

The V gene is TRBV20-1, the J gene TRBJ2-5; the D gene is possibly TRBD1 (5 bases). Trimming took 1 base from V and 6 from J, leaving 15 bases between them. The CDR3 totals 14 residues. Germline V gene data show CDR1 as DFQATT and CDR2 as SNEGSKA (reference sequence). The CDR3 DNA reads TGCAGTGCTAGAGCCCCAGGGTTATTGAAGACCCAGTACTTC. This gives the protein CSARAPGLLKTQYF.

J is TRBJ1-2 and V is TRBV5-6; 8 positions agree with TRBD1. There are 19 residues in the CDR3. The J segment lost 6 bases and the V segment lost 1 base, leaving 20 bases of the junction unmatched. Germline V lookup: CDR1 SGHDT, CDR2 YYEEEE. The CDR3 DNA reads TGTGCCAGCAGCTTGAGGGTTTGGACAGGGTTAGGTTATAAGGATGGCTACACCTTC. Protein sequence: CASSLRVWTGLGYKDGYTF.

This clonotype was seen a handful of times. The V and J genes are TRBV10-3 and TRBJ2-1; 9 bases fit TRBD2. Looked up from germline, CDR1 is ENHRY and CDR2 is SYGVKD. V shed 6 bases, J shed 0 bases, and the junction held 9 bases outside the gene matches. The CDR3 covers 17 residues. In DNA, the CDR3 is TGTGCCATCAGGGCGGGAGGGAAGCGTGGCTCCTACAATGAGCAGTTCTTC. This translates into CAIRAGGKRGSYNEQFF.

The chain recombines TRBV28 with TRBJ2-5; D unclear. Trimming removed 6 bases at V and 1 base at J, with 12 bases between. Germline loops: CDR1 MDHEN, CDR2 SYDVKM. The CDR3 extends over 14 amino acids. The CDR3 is CASSSSSIQETQYF. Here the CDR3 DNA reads TGTGCCAGCAGCTCATCAAGCATCCAAGAGACCCAGTACTTC.

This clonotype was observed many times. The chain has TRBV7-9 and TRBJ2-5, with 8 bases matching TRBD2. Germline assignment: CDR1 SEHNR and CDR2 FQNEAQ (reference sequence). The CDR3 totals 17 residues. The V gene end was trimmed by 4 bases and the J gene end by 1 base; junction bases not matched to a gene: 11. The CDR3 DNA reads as TGTGCCAGCAGCTCAGGGCGGACTAGCCTTATCCAAGAGACCCAGTACTTC. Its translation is CASSSGRTSLIQETQYF.

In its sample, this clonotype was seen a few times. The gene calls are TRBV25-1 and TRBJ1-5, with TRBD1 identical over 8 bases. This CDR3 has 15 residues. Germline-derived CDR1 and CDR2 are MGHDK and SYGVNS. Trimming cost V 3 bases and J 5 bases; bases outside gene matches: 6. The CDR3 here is CASSDPDRVDQPQHF. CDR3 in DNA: TGTGCCAGCAGTGATCCGGACAGGGTGGATCAGCCCCAGCATTTT.

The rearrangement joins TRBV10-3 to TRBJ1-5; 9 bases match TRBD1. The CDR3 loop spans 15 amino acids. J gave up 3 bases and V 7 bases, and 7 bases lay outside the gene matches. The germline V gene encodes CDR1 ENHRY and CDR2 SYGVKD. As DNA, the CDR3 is TGTGCCATCAATGGGACAGGGACCCACAATCAGCCCCAGCATTTT. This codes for CAINGTGTHNQPQHF.

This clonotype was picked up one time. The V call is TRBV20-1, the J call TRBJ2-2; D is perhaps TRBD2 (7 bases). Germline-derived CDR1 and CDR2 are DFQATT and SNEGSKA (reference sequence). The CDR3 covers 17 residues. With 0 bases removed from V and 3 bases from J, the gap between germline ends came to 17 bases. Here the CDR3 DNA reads TGCAGTGCTAGAGATCGACGCCGGGGGGCCTACACCGGGGAGCTGTTTTTT. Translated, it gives CSARDRRRGAYTGELFF.

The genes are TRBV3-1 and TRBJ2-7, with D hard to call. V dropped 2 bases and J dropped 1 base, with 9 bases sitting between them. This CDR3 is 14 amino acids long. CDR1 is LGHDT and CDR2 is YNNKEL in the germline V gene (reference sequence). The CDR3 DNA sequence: TGTGCCAGCAGCCAATTCTCAGGATCCTACGAGCAGTACTTC. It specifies CASSQFSGSYEQYF.

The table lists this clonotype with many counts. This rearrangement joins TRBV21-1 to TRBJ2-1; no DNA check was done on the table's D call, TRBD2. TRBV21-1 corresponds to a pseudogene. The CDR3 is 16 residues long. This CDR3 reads CASSKVNSGSYNEQFF. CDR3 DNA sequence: TGTGCCAGCAGCAAAGTTAATAGCGGGAGTTACAATGAGCAGTTCTTC.

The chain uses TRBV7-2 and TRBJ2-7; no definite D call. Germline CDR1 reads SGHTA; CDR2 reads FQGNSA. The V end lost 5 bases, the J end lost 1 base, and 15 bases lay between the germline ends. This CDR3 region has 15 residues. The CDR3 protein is CASSRSRPLSYEQYF. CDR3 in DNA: TGTGCCAGCAGCAGAAGTCGGCCTCTGTCCTACGAGCAGTACTTC. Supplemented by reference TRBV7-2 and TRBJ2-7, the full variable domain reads GAGVSQSPSNKVTEKGKDVELRCDPISGHTALYWYRQSLGQGLEFLIYFQGNSAPDKSGLPSDRFSAERTGGSVSTLTIQRTQQEDSAVYLCASSRSRPLSYEQYFGPGTRLTVT.

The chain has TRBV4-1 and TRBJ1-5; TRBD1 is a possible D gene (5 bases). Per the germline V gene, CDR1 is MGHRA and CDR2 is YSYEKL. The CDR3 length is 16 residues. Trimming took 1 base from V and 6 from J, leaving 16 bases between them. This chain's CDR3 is CASSQAGQGASQPQHF. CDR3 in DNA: TGCGCCAGCAGCCAAGCGGGTCAGGGAGCAAGTCAGCCCCAGCATTTT.

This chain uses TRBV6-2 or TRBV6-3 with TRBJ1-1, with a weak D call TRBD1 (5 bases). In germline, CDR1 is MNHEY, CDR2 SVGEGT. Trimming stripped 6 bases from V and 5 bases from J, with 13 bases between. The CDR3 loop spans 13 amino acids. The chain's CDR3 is CASSHGGGTEAFF. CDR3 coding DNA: TGTGCCAGCAGCCACGGGGGGGGTACTGAAGCTTTCTTT.